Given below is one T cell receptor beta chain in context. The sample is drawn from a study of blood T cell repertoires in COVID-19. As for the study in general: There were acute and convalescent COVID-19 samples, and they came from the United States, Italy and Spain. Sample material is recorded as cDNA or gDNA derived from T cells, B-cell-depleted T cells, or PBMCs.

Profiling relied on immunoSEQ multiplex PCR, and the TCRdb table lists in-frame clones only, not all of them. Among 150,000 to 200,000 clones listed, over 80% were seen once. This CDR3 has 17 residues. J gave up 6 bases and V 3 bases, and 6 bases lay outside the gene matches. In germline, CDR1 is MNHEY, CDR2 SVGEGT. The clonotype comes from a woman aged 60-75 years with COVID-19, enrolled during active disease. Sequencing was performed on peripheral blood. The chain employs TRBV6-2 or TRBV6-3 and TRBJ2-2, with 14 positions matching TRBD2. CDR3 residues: CASSYGLGLAGAGELFF. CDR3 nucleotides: TGTGCCAGCAGTTATGGTCTGGGACTAGCGGGAGCCGGGGAGCTGTTTTTT.